A single sample gave rise to the 15 T cell receptor beta chains below, sequenced in a study of shared clonotypes between healthy human individuals. Profiling relied on immunoSEQ multiplex PCR, and the TCRdb table lists in-frame clones only, not all of them. The sample shows about 1.5 million clones, over 95% of them seen only once. Sequencing was carried out using naive CD4+ T cells sorted from blood. Subset noted: CD45RA+ positively selected. The source of these receptors is a young man in good health.

The chain combines TRBV5-1 with TRBJ1-2, with 7 bases identical to TRBD1. The junction had 8 bases not matched to a gene; V was cut back by 5 bases and J by 4 bases. The CDR3 extends over 14 amino acids. The germline gives CDR1 SGHRS, CDR2 YFSETQ. For the CDR3, the DNA is TGCGCCAGCAGAGCGACAGGGTTCGTCTATGGCTACACCTTC. Translating it yields CASRATGFVYGYTF.

Remarks on this clone: At one of its ends the junction is not consistent with the germline gene, which may arise from a read error. The chain uses TRBV7-7 and TRBJ2-5; no firm D call. Per the germline V gene, CDR1 is SSHAT and CDR2 is FNYEAQ (reference sequence). The CDR3 is made up of 14 amino acids. CDR3 in DNA: TGTGCTAGCAGCTTATCGGTCAGCCAAGAGACCCAGTACTTC. Translated, it gives CASSLSVSQETQYF.

V usage is TRBV19 and J usage is TRBJ2-3; 8 nucleotides match TRBD1. The CDR3 runs 15 residues. The trim removed 4 bases at V and 1 base at J, leaving 4 bases unmatched. The germline V gene encodes CDR1 LNHDA and CDR2 SQIVND (reference sequence). CDR3 sequence: CASSRDRGGTDTQYF. Here the CDR3 DNA reads TGTGCCAGTAGTAGAGACAGGGGCGGCACAGATACGCAGTATTTT. Full variable domain (remainder filled in from reference TRBV19 and TRBJ2-3): DGGITQSPKYLFRKEGQNVTLSCEQNLNHDAMYWYRQDPGQGLRLIYYSQIVNDFQKGDIAEGYSVSREKKESFPLTVTSAQKNPTAFYLCASSRDRGGTDTQYFGPGTRLTVL.

The chain links TRBV19 to TRBJ2-2; D call uncertain. The CDR3 has 15 amino acids. Trimming took off 3 bases at V and 6 bases at J, with 14 bases between the two ends. Per germline, CDR1 LNHDA and CDR2 SQIVND (reference sequence). The CDR3 sequence is CASSIKGSLAGELFF. The CDR3 DNA follows: TGTGCCAGTAGTATCAAGGGTTCCCTCGCCGGGGAGCTGTTTTTT.

The rearrangement uses TRBV18 and TRBJ1-1; D might be TRBD1 (5 bases). V lost 3 bases to trimming and J lost 0 bases, with 17 bases between them. This CDR3 is built from 17 residues. CDR1 KGHSH and CDR2 LQKENI come from the germline V gene. The CDR3 region is CASSPFQGHRMNTEAFF. For the CDR3, the DNA is TGTGCCAGCTCACCTTTTCAGGGCCATAGGATGAACACTGAAGCTTTCTTT.

This clone showed up just once. V usage is TRBV5-1 and J usage is TRBJ2-5; TRBD2 matches at 16 bases. J was trimmed by 5 bases and V by 4 bases; bases with no gene match: 5. Germline values: CDR1 SGHRS, CDR2 YFSETQ. This CDR3 is 16 amino acids long. For the CDR3, the DNA is TGCGCCAGCAGCCCCGGGACTAGCGGGAGGGAGGAGACCCAGTACTTC. It specifies CASSPGTSGREETQYF. The full variable domain, its missing parts supplied by reference TRBV5-1 and TRBJ2-5, is KAGVTQTPRYLIKTRGQQVTLSCSPISGHRSVSWYQQTPGQGLQFLFEYFSETQRNKGNFPGRFSGRQFSNSRSEMNVSTLELGDSALYLCASSPGTSGREETQYFGPGTRLLVL.

The chain couples TRBV10-2 to TRBJ2-1, with D possibly being TRBD2 (6 bases). The CDR3 totals 13 residues. The V end lost 6 bases, the J end lost 5 bases, and 11 bases lay between the germline ends. CDR1 and CDR2 (germline): WSHSY, SAAADI. The CDR3 DNA is TGCGCCAGCAGGCGGGGCAGCAACAATGAGCAGTTCTTC. This translates into CASRRGSNNEQFF.

In regard to this clone: Other DNA sequences within the sample encode an identical CDR3. The chain couples TRBV5-1 to TRBJ1-2; D remains unclear. Germline V gives CDR1 SGHRS, CDR2 YFSETQ. There are 13 residues in the CDR3. Trimming removed 0 bases from V and 1 base from J, with 4 bases in between. The CDR3 nucleotides read TGCGCCAGCAGCTTGGTCGATAACTATGGCTACACCTTC. Encoded protein: CASSLVDNYGYTF.

V gene TRBV6-1 combines with J gene TRBJ1-4; tentative D call: TRBD1 (6 bases). The germline V gene has CDR1 MNHNS and CDR2 SASEGT. The CDR3 length is 15 residues. V lost 3 bases and J lost 7, with 15 bases in between. CDR3 sequence reads: CASSELQTGGEKLFF. The CDR3 DNA follows: TGTGCCAGCAGTGAGCTGCAGACAGGAGGTGAAAAACTGTTTTTT.

The chain carries TRBV7-9 and TRBJ2-3; 7 bases line up with TRBD2. CDR3 length: 17 amino acids. In germline, CDR1 is SEHNR, CDR2 FQNEAQ (reference sequence). With 5 bases clipped from V and 5 bases from J, the junction kept 16 bases outside the gene matches. CDR3 coding DNA: TGTGCCAGCAGCATAAGCCCGGGAGCGGGATATGTAGATACGCAGTATTTT. Translating gives CASSISPGAGYVDTQYF.

This sequence joins TRBV7-6 and TRBJ2-1; no reliable D call. Germline V lookup: CDR1 SGHVS, CDR2 FNYEAQ. V was trimmed by 1 base and J by 13 bases, leaving 11 bases between them. The CDR3 is 12 residues long. The CDR3 bases are TGTGCCAGCAGCTTAGGGCCAGCCTATCAGTTCTTC. This sequence encodes CASSLGPAYQFF.

V gene TRBV6-6 combines with J gene TRBJ2-7; 8 nucleotides match TRBD1. Losses at the gene ends were 2 bases for V and 4 bases for J; bases not matched to a gene: 10. The germline gives CDR1 MNHNY, CDR2 SVGAGI (reference sequence). The CDR3 has 16 residues. This CDR3 reads CASSYKPGQERYEQYF. CDR3 DNA: TGTGCCAGCAGTTACAAGCCGGGACAGGAGAGATACGAGCAGTACTTC.

The rearrangement links TRBV19 to TRBJ1-5; 7 bases map to TRBD1. The CDR3 loop spans 14 amino acids. V gave up 6 bases and J gave up 3 bases; unmatched junction bases: 5. Looked up from germline, CDR1 is LNHDA and CDR2 is SQIVND (reference sequence). The CDR3: CASSPTGNNQPQHF. CDR3 coding DNA: TGTGCCAGTAGCCCGACAGGGAACAATCAGCCCCAGCATTTT.

This chain uses TRBV7-8 with TRBJ2-5; D unclear. The germline V and J ends were trimmed by 1 base and 7 bases, with 10 bases remaining between them. Germline CDR1 is SGHVS and CDR2 is FQNEAQ. The CDR3 totals 13 residues. CDR3 DNA: TGTGCCAGCAGCTTAGGCCAGCTAGGGACCCAGTACTTC. Its protein is CASSLGQLGTQYF.

This chain joins TRBV19 and TRBJ2-1; D is possibly TRBD1 or TRBD2 (6 bases each). Germline lookup yields CDR1 LNHDA and CDR2 SQIVND (reference sequence). Trimming took 1 base from V and 6 from J, leaving 16 bases between them. This CDR3 has 16 amino acids. CDR3 protein: CASSIVLGGAGNEQFF. CDR3 DNA sequence: TGTGCCAGTAGTATAGTTCTCGGGGGCGCCGGCAATGAGCAGTTCTTC.